This T cell receptor beta chain is from a study of OX40 agonist ivuxolimab in advanced cancers. TCRdb keeps only in-frame clones here, not all; method: immunoSEQ multiplex PCR. The data show just under 80,000 clones, around four fifths seen once. Trimming shortened V by 3 bases and J by 5 bases, and 7 bases separated the two germline ends. CDR3 length equals 12 residues. Per the germline V gene, CDR1 is LNHDA and CDR2 is SQIVND (reference sequence). This sample comprised CD4+ or CD8+ T cells sorted from blood, obtained in a trial of the OX40 agonist ivuxolimab. The gene calls are TRBV19 and TRBJ2-5; D uncertain. This sequence was found in an adult with an advanced solid tumor such as melanoma, head and neck, liver or kidney cancer. The CDR3: CASSIGGETQYF. CDR3 in DNA: TGTGCCAGTAGTATTGGTGGGGAGACCCAGTACTTC.